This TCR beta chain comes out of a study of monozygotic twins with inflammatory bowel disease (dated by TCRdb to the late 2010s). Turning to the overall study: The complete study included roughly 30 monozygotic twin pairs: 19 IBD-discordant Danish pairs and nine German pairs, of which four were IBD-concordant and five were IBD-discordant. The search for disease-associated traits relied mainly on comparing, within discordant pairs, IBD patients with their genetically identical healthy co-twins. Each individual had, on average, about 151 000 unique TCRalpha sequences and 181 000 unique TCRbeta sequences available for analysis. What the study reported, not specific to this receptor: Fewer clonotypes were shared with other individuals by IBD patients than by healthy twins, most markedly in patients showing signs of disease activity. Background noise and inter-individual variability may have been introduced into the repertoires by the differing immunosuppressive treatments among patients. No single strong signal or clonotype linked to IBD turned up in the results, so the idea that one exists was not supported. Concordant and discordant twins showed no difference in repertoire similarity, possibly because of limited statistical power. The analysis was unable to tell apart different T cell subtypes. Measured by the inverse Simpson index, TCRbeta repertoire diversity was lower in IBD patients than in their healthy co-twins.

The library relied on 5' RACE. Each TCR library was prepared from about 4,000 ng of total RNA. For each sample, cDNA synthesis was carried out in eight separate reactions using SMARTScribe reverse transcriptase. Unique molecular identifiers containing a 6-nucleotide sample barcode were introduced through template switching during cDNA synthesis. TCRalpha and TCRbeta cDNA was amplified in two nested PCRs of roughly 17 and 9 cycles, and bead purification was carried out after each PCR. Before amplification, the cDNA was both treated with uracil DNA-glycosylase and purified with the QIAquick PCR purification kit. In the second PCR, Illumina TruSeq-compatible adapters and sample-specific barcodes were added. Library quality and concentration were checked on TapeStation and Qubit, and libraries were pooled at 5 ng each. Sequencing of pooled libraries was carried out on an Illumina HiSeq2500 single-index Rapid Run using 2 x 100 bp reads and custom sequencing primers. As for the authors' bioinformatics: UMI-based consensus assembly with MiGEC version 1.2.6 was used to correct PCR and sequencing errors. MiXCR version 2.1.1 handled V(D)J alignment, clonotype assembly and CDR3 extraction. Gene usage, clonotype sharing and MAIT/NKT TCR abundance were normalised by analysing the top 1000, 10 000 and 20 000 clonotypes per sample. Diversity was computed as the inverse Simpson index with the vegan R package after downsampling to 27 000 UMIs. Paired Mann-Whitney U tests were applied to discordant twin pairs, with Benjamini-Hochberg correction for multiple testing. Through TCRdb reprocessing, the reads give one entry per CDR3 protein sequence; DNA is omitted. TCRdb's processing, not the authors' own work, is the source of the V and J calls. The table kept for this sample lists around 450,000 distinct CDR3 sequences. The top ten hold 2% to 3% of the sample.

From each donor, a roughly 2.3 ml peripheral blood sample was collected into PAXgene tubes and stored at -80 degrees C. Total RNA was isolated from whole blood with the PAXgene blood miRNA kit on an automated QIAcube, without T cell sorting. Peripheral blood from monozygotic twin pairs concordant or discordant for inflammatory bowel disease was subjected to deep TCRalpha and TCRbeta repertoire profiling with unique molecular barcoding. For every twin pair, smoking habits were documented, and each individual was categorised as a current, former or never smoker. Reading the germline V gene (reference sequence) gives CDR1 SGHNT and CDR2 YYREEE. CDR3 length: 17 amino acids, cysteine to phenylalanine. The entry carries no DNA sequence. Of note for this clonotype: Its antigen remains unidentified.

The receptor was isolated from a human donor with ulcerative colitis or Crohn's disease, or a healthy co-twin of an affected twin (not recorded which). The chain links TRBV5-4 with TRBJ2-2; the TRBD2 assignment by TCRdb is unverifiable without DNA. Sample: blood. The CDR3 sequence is CASSLAGLAGVSGELFF.